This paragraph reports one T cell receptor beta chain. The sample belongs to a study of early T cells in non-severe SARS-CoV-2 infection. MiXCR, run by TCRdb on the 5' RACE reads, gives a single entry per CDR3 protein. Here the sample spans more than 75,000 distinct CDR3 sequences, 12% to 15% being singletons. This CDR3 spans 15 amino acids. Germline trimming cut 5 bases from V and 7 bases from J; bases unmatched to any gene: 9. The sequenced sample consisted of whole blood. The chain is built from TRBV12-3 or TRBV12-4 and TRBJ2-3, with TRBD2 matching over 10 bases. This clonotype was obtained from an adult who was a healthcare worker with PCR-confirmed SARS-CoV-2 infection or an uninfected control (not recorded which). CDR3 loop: CASSSGGAIPHTQYF. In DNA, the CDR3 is TGTGCCAGCAGTAGCGGGGGGGCCATTCCTCATACGCAGTATTTT.